This T cell receptor beta chain emerged from a study of neurological immune-mediated disorders. Study-wide results and limits: The greatest TCR clonal expansion occurred in HTLV-1-associated myelopathy and the least in multiple sclerosis, which fell below healthy controls.

TCRdb recomputed calls from the 5' RACE reads with MiXCR, one row per CDR3 protein. The table shows approximately 89,000 distinct CDR3 sequences, with around 4.7% occurring only once. Turning to this clonotype: Its target is not known.

This CDR3 has 15 residues. From germline, CDR1 is SGHAT and CDR2 FQNNGV. V shed 2 bases and J 5 bases; nucleotides not matched to a gene: 4. Specified time point: longitudinal time-point 3. The clonotype originates from a woman in her sixties with multiple sclerosis. The rearrangement uses TRBV11-2 and TRBJ2-2; the match to TRBD1 covers 8 bases. The sequenced sample was PBMCs. The CDR3 region is CASSLNRGDTGELFF. The CDR3 region has the DNA TGTGCCAGCAGCTTAAACAGGGGGGATACCGGGGAGCTGTTTTTT.